The present T cell receptor beta chain was sequenced within a study of prognosis after radiotherapy for stage I lung cancer. Study-wide background: The non-small cell lung cancer patients were all regarded as unsuitable for surgery on medical grounds.

The CDR3 has 15 amino acids. Germline V CDR1 and CDR2: SEHNR, FQNEAQ (reference sequence). Investigators drew about 6 milliliters of peripheral blood at each of two time points. For this clonotype: With a much larger clone just one base away, this may be a read error.

Amplification of the TCR beta CDR3 (from genomic DNA) was done by two-round multiplex PCR. Used in first-round PCR were primers specific to each TRBV and TRBJ gene. TCRdb reanalysed the multiplex PCR reads using MiXCR and keeps one entry per CDR3 protein. The profile covers around 51,000 distinct CDR3 sequences, with less than 35% appearing a single time and roughly 10% taken by the ten largest. This clonotype originated in a donor aged 50 or older with non-small cell lung cancer. This chain joins TRBV7-9 and TRBJ1-4; D gene unclear. The material was PBMCs, obtained before or after stereotactic body radiation therapy (not recorded which). The CDR3 spells CASSQLRPDGEKMFF. The DNA for the CDR3 is TGTGCCAGCAGCCAACTCAGACCTGATGGGGAAAAAATGTTTTTT.